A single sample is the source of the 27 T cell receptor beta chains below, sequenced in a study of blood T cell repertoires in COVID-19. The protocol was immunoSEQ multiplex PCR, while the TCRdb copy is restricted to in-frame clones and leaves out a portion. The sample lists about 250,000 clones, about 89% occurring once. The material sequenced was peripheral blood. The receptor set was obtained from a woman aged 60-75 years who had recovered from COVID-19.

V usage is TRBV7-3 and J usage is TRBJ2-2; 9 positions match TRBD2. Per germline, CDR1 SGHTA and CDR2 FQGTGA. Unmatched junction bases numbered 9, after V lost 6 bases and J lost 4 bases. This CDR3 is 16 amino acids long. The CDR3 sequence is CASRAGSSGVTGELFF. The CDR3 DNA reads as TGTGCCAGCAGAGCCGGGTCTAGCGGGGTCACCGGGGAGCTGTTTTTT.

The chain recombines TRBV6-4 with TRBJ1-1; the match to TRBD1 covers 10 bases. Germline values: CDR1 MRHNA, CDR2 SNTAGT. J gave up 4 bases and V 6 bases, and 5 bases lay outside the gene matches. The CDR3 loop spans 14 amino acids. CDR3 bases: TGTGCCAGCAGGGGGGACAGGGGCGGCACTGAAGCTTTCTTT. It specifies CASRGDRGGTEAFF.

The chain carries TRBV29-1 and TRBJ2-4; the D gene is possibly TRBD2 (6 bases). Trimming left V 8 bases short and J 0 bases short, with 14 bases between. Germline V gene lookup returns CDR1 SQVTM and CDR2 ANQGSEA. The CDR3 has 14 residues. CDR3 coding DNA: TGCAGCCCCACGGGAGTAAAAGCCAAAAACATTCAGTACTTC. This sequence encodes CSPTGVKAKNIQYF.

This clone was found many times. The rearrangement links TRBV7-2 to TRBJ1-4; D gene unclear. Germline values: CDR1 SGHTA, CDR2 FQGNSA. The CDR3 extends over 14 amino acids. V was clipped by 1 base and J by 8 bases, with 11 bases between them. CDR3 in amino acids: CASSLGPGREKLFF. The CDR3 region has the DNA TGTGCCAGCAGCTTAGGTCCAGGAAGGGAAAAACTGTTTTTT.

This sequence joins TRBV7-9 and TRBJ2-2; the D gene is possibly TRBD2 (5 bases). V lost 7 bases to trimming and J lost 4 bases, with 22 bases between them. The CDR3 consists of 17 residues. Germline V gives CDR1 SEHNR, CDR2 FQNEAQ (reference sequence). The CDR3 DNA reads TGTGCCAGCACCTTTCGGGGAGAACAACTTATCACCGGGGAGCTGTTTTTT. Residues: CASTFRGEQLITGELFF.

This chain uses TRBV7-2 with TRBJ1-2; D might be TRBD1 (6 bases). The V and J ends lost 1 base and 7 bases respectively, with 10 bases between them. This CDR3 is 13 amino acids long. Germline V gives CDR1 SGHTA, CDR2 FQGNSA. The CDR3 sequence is CASSLDRAGGYTF. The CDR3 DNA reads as TGTGCCAGCAGCTTAGACAGGGCGGGTGGCTACACCTTC. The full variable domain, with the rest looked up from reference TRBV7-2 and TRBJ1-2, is GAGVSQSPSNKVTEKGKDVELRCDPISGHTALYWYRQSLGQGLEFLIYFQGNSAPDKSGLPSDRFSAERTGGSVSTLTIQRTQQEDSAVYLCASSLDRAGGYTFGSGTRLTVV.

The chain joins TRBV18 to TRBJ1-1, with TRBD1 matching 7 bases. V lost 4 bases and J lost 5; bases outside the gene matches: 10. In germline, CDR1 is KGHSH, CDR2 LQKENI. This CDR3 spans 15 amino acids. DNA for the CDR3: TGTGCCAGCTCACAGGGGGCTGCGGCGGGGACTGAAGCTTTCTTT. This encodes CASSQGAAAGTEAFF.

The CDR3 sequence is CASSQDQGRGAEKLFF. The CDR3 nucleotides are TGCGCCAGCAGCCAAGATCAAGGGAGGGGCGCAGAAAAACTGTTTTTT. The genes are TRBV4-1 and TRBJ1-4, with D possibly TRBD1 on 5 matching bases. Germline CDR1 MGHRA, CDR2 YSYEKL. The CDR3 has 16 residues. Trimming stripped 0 bases from V and 8 bases from J, with 16 bases between.

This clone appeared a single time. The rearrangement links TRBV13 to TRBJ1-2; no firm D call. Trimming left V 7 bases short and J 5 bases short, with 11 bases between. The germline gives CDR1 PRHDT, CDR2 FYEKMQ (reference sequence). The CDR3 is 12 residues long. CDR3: CASNTAPYGYTF. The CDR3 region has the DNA TGTGCCAGCAACACCGCCCCATATGGCTACACCTTC. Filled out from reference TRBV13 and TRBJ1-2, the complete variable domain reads AAGVIQSPRHLIKEKRETATLKCYPIPRHDTVYWYQQGPGQDPQFLISFYEKMQSDKGSIPDRFSAQQFSDYHSELNMSSLELGDSALYFCASNTAPYGYTFGSGTRLTVV.

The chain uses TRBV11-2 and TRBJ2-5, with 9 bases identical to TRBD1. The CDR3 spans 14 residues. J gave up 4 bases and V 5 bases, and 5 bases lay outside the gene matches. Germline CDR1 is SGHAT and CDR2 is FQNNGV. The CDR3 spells CASSTRTGVETQYF. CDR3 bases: TGTGCCAGCAGCACCCGGACAGGGGTAGAGACCCAGTACTTC. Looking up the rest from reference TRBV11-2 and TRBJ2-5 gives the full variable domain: EAGVAQSPRYKIIEKRQSVAFWCNPISGHATLYWYQQILGQGPKLLIQFQNNGVVDDSQLPKDRFSAERLKGVDSTLKIQPAKLEDSAVYLCASSTRTGVETQYFGPGTRLLVL.

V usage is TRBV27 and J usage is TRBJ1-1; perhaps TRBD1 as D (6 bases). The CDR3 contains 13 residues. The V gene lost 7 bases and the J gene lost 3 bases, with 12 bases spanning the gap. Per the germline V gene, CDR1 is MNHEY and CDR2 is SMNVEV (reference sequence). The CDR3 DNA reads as TGTGCCAGCACCGGACAGTCGTACACTGAAGCTTTCTTT. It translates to CASTGQSYTEAFF.

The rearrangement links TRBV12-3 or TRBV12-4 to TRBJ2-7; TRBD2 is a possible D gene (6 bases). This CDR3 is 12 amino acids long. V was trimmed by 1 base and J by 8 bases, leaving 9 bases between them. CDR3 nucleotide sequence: TGTGCCAGCAGTTTAGGGGGGGATCAGCAGTACTTC. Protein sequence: CASSLGGDQQYF.

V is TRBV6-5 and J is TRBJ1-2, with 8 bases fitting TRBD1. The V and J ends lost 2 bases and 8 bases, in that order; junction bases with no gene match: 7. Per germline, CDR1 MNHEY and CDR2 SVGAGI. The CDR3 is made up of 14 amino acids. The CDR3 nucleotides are TGTGCCAGCAGTTACGCACAGGGGGGGGGAGGCTACACCTTC. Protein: CASSYAQGGGGYTF.

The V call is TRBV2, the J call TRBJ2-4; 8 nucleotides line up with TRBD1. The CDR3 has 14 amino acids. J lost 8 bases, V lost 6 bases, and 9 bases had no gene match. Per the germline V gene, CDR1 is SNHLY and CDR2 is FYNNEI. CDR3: CASSDRTGSYIQYF. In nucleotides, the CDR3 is TGTGCCAGCAGCGATCGGACAGGGAGTTACATTCAGTACTTC.

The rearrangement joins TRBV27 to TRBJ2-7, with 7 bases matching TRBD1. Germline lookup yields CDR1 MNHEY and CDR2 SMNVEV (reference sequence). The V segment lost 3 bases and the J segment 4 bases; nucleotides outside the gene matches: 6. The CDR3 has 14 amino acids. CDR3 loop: CASSFKGAFYEQYF. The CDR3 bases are TGTGCCAGCAGTTTTAAGGGGGCTTTTTACGAGCAGTACTTC.

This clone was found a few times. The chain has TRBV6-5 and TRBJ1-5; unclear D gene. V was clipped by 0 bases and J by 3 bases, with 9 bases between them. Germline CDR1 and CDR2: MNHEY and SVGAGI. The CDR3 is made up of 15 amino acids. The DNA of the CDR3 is TGTGCCAGCAGTTACTCCTACGTAGCCAATCAGCCCCAGCATTTT. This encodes CASSYSYVANQPQHF.

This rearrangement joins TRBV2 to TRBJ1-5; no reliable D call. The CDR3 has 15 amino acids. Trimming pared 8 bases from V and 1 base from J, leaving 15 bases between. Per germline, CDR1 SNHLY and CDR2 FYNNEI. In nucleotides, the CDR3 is TGTGCCAGCGGCCCCGGGAGGAGAAGCAATCAGCCCCAGCATTTT. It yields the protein CASGPGRRSNQPQHF.

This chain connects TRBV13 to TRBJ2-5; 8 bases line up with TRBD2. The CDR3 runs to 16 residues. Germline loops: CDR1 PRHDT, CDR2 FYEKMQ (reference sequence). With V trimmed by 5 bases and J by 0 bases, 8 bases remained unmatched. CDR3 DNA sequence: TGTGCCAGCAGCCCCCTGGGCGGGGGGTACCAAGAGACCCAGTACTTC. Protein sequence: CASSPLGGGYQETQYF.

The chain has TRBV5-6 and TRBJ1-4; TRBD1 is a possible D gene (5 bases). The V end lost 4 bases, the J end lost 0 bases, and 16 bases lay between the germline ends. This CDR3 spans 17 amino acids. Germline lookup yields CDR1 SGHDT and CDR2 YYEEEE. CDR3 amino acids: CASSNIRTFTTNEKLFF. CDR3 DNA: TGTGCCAGCAGCAATATTAGGACATTTACAACTAATGAAAAACTGTTTTTT.

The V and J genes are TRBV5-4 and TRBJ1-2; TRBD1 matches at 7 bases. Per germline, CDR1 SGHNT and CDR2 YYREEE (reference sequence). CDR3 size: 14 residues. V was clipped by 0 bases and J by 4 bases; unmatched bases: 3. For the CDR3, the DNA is TGTGCCAGCAGCTTGGCCGGGACAGCCTATGGCTACACCTTC. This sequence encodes CASSLAGTAYGYTF.

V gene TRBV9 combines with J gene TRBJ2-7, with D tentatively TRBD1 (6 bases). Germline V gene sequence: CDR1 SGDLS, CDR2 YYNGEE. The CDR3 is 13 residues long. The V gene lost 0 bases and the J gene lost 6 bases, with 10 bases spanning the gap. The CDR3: CASSVEGVGEQYF. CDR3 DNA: TGTGCCAGCAGCGTAGAGGGGGTGGGCGAGCAGTACTTC.

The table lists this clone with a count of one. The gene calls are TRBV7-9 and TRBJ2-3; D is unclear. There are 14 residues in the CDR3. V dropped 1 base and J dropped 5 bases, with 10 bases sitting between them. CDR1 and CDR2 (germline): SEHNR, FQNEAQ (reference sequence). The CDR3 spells CASSLEDGLDTQYF. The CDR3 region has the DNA TGTGCCAGCAGCTTAGAAGATGGCCTAGATACGCAGTATTTT.

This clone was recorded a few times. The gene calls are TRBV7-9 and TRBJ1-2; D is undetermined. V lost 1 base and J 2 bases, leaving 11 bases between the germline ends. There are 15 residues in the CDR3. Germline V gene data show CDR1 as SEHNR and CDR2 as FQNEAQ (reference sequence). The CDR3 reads CASSLVAPSNYGYTF. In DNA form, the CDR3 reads TGTGCCAGCAGCTTAGTAGCCCCGAGCAACTATGGCTACACCTTC.

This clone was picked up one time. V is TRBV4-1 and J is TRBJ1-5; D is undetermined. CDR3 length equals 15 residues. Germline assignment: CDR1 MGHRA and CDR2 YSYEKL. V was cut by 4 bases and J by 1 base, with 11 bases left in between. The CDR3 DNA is TGCGCCAGCAGCCGGCAGCGGGGAAGCAATCAGCCCCAGCATTTT. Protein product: CASSRQRGSNQPQHF.

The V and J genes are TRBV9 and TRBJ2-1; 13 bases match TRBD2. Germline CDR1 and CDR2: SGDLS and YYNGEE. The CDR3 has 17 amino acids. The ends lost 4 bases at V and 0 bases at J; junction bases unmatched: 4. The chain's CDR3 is CASSTSGGAPSYNEQFF. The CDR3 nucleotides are TGTGCCAGCAGCACTAGCGGGGGGGCCCCCTCCTACAATGAGCAGTTCTTC. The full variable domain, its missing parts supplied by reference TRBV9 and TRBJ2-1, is DSGVTQTPKHLITATGQRVTLRCSPRSGDLSVYWYQQSLDQGLQFLIQYYNGEERAKGNILERFSAQQFPDLHSELNLSSLELGDSALYFCASSTSGGAPSYNEQFFGPGTRLTVL.

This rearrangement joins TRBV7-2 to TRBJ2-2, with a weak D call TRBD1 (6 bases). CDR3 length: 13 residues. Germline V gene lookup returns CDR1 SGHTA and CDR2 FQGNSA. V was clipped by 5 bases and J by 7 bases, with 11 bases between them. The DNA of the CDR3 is TGTGCCAGCAGCGCCCGGACAGACGGGGAGCTGTTTTTT. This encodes CASSARTDGELFF.

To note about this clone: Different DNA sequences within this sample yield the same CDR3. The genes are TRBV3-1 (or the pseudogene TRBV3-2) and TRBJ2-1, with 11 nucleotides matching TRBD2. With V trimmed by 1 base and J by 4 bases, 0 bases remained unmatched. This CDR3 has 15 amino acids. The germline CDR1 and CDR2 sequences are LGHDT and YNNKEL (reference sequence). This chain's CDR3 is CASSQASGGYNEQFF. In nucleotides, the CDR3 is TGTGCCAGCAGCCAAGCTAGCGGGGGGTACAATGAGCAGTTCTTC.